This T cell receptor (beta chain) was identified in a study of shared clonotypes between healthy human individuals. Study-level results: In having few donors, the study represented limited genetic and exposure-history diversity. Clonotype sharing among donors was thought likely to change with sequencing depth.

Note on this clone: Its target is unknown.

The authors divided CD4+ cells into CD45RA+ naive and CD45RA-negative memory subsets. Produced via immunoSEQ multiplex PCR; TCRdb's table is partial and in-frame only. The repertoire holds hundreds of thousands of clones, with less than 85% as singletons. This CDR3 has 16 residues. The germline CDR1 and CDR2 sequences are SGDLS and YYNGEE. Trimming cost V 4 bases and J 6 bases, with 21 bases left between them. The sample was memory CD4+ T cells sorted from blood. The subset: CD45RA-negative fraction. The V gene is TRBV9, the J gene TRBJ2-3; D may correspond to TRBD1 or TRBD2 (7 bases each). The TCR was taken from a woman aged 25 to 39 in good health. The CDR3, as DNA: TGTGCCAGCAGCCGCAGGGGGGGAGTGAATGGGGATACGCAGTATTTT. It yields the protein CASSRRGGVNGDTQYF.